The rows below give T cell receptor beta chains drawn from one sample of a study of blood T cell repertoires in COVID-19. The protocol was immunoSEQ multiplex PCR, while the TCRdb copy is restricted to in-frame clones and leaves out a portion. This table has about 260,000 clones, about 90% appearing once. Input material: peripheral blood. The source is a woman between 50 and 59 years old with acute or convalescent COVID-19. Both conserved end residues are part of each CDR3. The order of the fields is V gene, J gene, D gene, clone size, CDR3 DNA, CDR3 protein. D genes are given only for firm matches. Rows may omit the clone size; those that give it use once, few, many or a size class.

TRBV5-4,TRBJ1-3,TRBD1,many,TGTGCCAGCAGCCGACAGGGGGGTGGAAACACCATATATTTT,CASSRQGGGNTIYF
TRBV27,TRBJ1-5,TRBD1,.,TGTGCCAGCAGCCCCCGGACAGGGACGCCTTATAGCAATCAGCCCCAGCATTTT,CASSPRTGTPYSNQPQHF
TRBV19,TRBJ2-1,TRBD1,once,TGTGCCAGTAGTCCCCGGGGGGGGACAGGGGGCAATGAGCAGTTCTTC,CASSPRGGTGGNEQFF
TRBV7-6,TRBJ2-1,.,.,TGTGCCAGCAGTTCAGGAGGGATTCCCGCATACAATGAGCAGTTCTTC,CASSSGGIPAYNEQFF
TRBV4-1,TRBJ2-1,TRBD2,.,TGCGCCAGCAGAGACACTTCTAGCGGGAGTAACAATGAGCAGTTCTTC,CASRDTSSGSNNEQFF
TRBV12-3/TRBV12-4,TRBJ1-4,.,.,TGTGCCAGCGGTGGAGTAGAGGAAAAACTGTTTTTT,CASGGVEEKLFF
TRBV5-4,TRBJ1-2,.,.,TGTGCCAGCAGCCCAGACAGTAACTATGGCTACACCTTC,CASSPDSNYGYTF
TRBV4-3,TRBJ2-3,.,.,TGCGCCAGCAGCCTCCAGTCCTGGAGCACAGATACGCAGTATTTT,CASSLQSWSTDTQYF
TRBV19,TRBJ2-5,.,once,TGTGCCAGTAAGCTCCAAGGAGGGCCCCAACAAGAGACCCAGTACTTC,CASKLQGGPQQETQYF
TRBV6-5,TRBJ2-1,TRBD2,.,TGTGCCAGCATACTAGCGGGAGGGCACAATGAGCAGTTCTTC,CASILAGGHNEQFF
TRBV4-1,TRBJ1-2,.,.,TGCGCCAGCAGCCAAGGTCTGGCCACTAACTATGGCTACACCTTC,CASSQGLATNYGYTF
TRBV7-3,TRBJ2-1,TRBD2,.,TGTGCCAGCAGCCCCGGACTAGCGGGAAGCAATGAGCAGTTCTTC,CASSPGLAGSNEQFF
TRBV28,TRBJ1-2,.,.,TGTGCCAGCAGCATCCCGTGGGGGGTGGGGAGGAACTATGGCTACACCTTC,CASSIPWGVGRNYGYTF
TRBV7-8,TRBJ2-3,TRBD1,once,TGTGCCAGCAGCTTAACGTACGGGACAGGGCCAGATACGCAGTATTTT,CASSLTYGTGPDTQYF
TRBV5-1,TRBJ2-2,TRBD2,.,TGCGCCAGCAGACCCCCGGGACTACCTAACGCCGGGGAGCTGTTTTTT,CASRPPGLPNAGELFF
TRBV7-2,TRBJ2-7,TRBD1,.,TGTGCCAGCAGCTTAGCTTCAGGGGGCGGGTACGAGCAGTACTTC,CASSLASGGGYEQYF
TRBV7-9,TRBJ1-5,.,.,TGTGCCAGCAGCTCCGGGGGTGCAGGACAGCCCCAGCATTTT,CASSSGGAGQPQHF
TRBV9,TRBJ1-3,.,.,TGTGCCAGCAGCCCCGAGGGTACCACCATATATTTT,CASSPEGTTIYF
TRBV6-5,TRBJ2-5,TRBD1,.,TGTGCCAGCAGTACGGGACAGGACCAAGAGACCCAGTACTTC,CASSTGQDQETQYF
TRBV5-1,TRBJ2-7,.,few,TGCGCCAGCAGCTTGGGAGAGTCGGGCGAGCAGTACTTC,CASSLGESGEQYF
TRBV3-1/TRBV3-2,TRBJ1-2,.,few,TGTGCCAGCAGCCCTAGCAGTGGAATCTATGGCTACACCTTC,CASSPSSGIYGYTF
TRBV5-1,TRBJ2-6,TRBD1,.,TGCGCCAGCAGCCCGGGACAGACCTCTGGGGCCAACGTCCTGACTTTC,CASSPGQTSGANVLTF